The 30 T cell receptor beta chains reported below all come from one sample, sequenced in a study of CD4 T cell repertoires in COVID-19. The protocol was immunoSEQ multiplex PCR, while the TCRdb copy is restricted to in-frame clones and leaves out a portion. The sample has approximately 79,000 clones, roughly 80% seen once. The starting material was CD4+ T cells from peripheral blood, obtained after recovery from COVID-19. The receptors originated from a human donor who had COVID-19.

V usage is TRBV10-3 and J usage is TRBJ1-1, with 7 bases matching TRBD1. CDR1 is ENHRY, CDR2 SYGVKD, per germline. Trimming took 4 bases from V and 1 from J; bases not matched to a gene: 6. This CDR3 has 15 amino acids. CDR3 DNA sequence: TGTGCCATCAGTGCCACAGGGGAAGGGAACACTGAAGCTTTCTTT. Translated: CAISATGEGNTEAFF.

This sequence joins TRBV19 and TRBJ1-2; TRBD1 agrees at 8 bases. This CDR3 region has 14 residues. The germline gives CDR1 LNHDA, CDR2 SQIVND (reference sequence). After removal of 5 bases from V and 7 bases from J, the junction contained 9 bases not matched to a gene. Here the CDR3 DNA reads TGTGCCAGTAGTCCCCGGACAGGGTTGGGTGGCTACACCTTC. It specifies CASSPRTGLGGYTF. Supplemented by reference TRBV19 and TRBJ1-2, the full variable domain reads DGGITQSPKYLFRKEGQNVTLSCEQNLNHDAMYWYRQDPGQGLRLIYYSQIVNDFQKGDIAEGYSVSREKKESFPLTVTSAQKNPTAFYLCASSPRTGLGGYTFGSGTRLTVV.

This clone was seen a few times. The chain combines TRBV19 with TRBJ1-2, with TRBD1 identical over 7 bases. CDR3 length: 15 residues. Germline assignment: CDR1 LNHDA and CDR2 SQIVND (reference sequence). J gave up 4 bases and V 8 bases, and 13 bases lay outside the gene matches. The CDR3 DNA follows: TGTGCCAGTTCACAGGGGAGTAGTGCCATCTATGGCTACACCTTC. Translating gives CASSQGSSAIYGYTF.

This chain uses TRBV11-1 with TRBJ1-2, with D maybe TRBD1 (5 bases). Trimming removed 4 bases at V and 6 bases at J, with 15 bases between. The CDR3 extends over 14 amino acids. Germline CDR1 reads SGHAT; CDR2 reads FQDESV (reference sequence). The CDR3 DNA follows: TGTGCCAGCAGCTCGAATCCACAGGCTAATGGCTACACCTTC. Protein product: CASSSNPQANGYTF.

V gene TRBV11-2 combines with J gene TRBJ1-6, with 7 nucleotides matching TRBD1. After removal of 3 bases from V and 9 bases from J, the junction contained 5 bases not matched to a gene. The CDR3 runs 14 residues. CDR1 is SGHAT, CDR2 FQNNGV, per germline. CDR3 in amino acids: CASSFAGQASPLHF. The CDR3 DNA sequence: TGTGCCAGCAGCTTCGCAGGACAGGCTTCACCCCTCCACTTT.

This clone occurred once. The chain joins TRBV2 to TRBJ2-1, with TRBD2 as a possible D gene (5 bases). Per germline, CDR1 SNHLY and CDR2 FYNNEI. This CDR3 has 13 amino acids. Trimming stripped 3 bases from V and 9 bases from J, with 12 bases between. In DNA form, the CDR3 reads TGTGCCAGCAGTGATCGGGGTTACGCTGAGCAGTTCTTC. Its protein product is CASSDRGYAEQFF.

The CDR3 sequence is CASGREWAQYF. CDR3 sequence (DNA): TGTGCCAGTGGCCGGGAGTGGGCGCAGTATTTT. The chain uses TRBV19 and TRBJ2-3, with D possibly TRBD2 on 6 matching bases. The CDR3 contains 11 residues. V gave up 8 bases and J gave up 10 bases, with 13 bases separating them. Germline CDR1 and CDR2: LNHDA and SQIVND (reference sequence).

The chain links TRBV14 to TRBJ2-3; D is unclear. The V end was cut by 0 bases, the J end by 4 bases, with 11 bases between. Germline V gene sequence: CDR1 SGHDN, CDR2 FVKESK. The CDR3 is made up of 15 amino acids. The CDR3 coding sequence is TGTGCCAGCAGCCAAGAAATGCAGATCGCAGATACGCAGTATTTT. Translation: CASSQEMQIADTQYF.

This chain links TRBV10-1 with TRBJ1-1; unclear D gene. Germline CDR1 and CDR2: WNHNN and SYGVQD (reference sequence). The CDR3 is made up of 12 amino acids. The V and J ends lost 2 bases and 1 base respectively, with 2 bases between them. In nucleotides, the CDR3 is TGCGCCAGCAGTGAGCCGAACACTGAAGCTTTCTTT. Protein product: CASSEPNTEAFF.

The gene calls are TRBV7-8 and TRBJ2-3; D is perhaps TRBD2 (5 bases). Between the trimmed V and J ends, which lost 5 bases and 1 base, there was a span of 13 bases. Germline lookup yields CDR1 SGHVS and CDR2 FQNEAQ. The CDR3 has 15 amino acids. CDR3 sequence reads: CASSIFPGGTDTQYF. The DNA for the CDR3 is TGTGCCAGCAGCATCTTCCCCGGGGGCACAGATACGCAGTATTTT.

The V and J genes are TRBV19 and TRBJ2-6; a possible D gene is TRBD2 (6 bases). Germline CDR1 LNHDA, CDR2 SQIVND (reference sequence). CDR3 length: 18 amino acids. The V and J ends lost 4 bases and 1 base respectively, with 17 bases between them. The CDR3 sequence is CASSSQRVTDSGANVLTF. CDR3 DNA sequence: TGTGCCAGTAGTAGTCAGCGGGTAACAGATTCTGGGGCCAACGTCCTGACTTTC.

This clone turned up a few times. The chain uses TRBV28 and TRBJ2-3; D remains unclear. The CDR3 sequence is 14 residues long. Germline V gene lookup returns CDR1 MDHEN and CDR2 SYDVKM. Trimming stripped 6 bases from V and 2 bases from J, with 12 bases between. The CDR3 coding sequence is TGTGCCAGCAGGAGGATGTCCCCCACAGATACGCAGTATTTT. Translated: CASRRMSPTDTQYF. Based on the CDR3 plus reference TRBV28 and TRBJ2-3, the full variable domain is DVKVTQSSRYLVKRTGEKVFLECVQDMDHENMFWYRQDPGLGLRLIYFSYDVKMKEKGDIPEGYSVSREKKERFSLILESASTNQTSMYLCASRRMSPTDTQYFGPGTRLTVL.

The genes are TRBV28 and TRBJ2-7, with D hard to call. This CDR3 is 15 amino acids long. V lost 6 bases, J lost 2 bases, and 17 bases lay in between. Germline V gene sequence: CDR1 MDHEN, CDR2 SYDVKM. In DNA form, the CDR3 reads TGTGCCAGCAGCCGCCCCCCCCGGAATACCTACGAGCAGTACTTC. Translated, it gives CASSRPPRNTYEQYF.

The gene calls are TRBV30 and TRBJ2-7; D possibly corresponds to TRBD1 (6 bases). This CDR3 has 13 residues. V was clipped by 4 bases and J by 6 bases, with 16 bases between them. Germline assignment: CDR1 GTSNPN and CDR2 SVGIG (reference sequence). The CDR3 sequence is CAWKEDSLVEQYF. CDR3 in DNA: TGTGCCTGGAAAGAGGACAGCCTCGTCGAGCAGTACTTC. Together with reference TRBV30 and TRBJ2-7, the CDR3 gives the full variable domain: SQTIHQWPATLVQPVGSPLSLECTVEGTSNPNLYWYRQAAGRGLQLLFYSVGIGQISSEVPQNLSASRPQDRQFILSSKKLLLSDSGFYLCAWKEDSLVEQYFGPGTRLTVT.

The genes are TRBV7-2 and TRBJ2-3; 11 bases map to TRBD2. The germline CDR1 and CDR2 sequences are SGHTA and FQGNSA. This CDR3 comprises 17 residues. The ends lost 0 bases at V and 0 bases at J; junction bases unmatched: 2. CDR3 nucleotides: TGTGCCAGCAGCTTAGCCTCTAGCGGGAGGAGCACAGATACGCAGTATTTT. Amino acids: CASSLASSGRSTDTQYF.

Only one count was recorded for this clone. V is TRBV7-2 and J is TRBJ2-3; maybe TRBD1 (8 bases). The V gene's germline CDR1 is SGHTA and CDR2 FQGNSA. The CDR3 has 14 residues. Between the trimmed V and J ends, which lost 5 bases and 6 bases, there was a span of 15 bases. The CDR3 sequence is CASSLGQGGDTQYF. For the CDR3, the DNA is TGTGCCAGCAGCCTTGGACAGGGAGGGGATACGCAGTATTTT.

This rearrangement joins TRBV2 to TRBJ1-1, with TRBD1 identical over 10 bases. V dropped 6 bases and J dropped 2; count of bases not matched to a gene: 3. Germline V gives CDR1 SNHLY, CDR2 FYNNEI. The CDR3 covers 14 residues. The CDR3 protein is CASRTTGGNTEAFF. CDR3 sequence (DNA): TGTGCCAGCAGGACGACAGGGGGCAACACTGAAGCTTTCTTT.

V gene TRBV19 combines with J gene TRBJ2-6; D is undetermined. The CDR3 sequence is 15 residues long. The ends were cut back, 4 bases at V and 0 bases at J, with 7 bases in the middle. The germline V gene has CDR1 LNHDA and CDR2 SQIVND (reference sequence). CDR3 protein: CASSTRASGANVLTF. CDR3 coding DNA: TGTGCCAGTAGTACCCGAGCCTCTGGGGCCAACGTCCTGACTTTC.

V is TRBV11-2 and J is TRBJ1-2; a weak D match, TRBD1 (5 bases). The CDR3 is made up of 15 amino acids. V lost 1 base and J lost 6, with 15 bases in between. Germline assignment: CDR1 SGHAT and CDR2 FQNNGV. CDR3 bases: TGTGCCAGCAGCTTAGGGCCGTCCAGGGCCCATGGCTACACCTTC. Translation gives CASSLGPSRAHGYTF.

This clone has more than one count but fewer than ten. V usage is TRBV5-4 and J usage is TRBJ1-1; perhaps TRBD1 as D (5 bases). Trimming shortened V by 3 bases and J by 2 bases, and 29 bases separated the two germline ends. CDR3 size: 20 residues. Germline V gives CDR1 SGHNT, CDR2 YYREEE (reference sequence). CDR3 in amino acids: CASSSRDLSGVGRRNTEAFF. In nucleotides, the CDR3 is TGTGCCAGCAGCTCGAGAGACCTCAGTGGGGTGGGGCGAAGAAACACTGAAGCTTTCTTT. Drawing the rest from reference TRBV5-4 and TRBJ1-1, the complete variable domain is ETGVTQSPTHLIKTRGQQVTLRCSSQSGHNTVSWYQQALGQGPQFIFQYYREEENGRGNFPPRFSGLQFPNYSSELNVNALELDDSALYLCASSSRDLSGVGRRNTEAFFGQGTRLTVV.

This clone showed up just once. DNA of the CDR3: TGTGCCAGCAGTGAAGTAGCGAAGAATGAGCAGTTCTTC. Its protein product is CASSEVAKNEQFF. The chain recombines TRBV6-1 with TRBJ2-1, with a possible D match to TRBD2 (5 bases). V lost 1 base to trimming and J lost 7 bases, with 8 bases between them. The CDR3 contains 13 residues. Germline CDR1 is MNHNS and CDR2 is SASEGT.

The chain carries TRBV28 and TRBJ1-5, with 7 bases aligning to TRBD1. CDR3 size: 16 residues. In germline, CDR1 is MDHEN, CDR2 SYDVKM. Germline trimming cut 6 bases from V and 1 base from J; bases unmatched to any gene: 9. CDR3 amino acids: CASSPPTGPSNQPQHF. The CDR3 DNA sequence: TGTGCCAGCAGCCCTCCGACAGGGCCCAGCAATCAGCCCCAGCATTTT.

The CDR3 nucleotides read TGTGCCACCGAGGCGAGGGATGAAGCTTTCTTT. Translated: CATEARDEAFF. The J gene is TRBJ1-1, the V gene TRBV6-5; the D is unclear. V lost 10 bases to trimming and J lost 7 bases, with 13 bases between them. The CDR3 contains 11 residues. Germline V CDR1 and CDR2: MNHEY, SVGAGI.

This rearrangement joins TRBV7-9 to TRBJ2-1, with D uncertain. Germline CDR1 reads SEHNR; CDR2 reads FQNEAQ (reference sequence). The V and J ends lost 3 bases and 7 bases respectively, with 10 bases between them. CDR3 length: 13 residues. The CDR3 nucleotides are TGTGCCAGCAGCTTGGGGATGTGGAATGAGCAGTTCTTC. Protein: CASSLGMWNEQFF.

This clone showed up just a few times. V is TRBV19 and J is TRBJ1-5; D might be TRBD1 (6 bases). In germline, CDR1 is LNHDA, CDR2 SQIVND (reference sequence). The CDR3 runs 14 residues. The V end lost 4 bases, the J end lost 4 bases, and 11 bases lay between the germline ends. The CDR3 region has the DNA TGTGCCAGTAGTACCATAGGGGGTAATCAGCCCCAGCATTTT. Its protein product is CASSTIGGNQPQHF.

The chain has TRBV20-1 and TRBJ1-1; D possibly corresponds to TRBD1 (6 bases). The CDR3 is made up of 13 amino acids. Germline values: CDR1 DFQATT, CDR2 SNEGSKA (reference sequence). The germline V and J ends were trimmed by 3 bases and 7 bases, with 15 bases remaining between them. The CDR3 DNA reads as TGCAGTGCTAGTCTGGGGGCAGACATTGAAGCTTTCTTT. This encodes CSASLGADIEAFF.

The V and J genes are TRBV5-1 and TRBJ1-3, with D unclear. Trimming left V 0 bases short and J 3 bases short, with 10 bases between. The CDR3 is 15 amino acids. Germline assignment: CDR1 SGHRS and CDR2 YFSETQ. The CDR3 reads CASSLAGVDGNTIYF. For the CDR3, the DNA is TGCGCCAGCAGCTTGGCCGGAGTTGATGGAAACACCATATATTTT.

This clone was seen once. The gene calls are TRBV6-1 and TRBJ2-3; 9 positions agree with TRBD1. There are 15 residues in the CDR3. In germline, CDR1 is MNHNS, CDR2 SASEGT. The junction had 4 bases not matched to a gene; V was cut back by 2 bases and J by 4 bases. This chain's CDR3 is CASSERQGGSDTQYF. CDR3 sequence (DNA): TGTGCCAGCAGTGAACGACAGGGGGGATCAGATACGCAGTATTTT.

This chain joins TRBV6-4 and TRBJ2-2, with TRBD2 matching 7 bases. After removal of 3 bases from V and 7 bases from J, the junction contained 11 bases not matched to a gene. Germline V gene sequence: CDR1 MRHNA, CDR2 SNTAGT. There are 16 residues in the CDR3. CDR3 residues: CASSEASGTTSGELFF. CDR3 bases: TGTGCCAGCAGTGAAGCCAGCGGGACGACTAGCGGGGAGCTGTTTTTT.

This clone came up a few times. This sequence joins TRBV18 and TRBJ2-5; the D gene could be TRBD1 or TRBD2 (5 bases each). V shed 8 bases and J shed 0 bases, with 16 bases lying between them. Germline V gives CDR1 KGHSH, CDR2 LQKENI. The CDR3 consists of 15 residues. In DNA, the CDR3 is TGTGCCAGCAAAGAGGGGACCCGGGACCAAGAGACCCAGTACTTC. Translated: CASKEGTRDQETQYF. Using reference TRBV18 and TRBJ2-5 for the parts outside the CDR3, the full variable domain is NAGVMQNPRHLVRRRGQEARLRCSPMKGHSHVYWYRQLPEEGLKFMVYLQKENIIDESGMPKERFSAEFPKEGPSILRIQQVVRGDSAAYFCASKEGTRDQETQYFGPGTRLLVL.